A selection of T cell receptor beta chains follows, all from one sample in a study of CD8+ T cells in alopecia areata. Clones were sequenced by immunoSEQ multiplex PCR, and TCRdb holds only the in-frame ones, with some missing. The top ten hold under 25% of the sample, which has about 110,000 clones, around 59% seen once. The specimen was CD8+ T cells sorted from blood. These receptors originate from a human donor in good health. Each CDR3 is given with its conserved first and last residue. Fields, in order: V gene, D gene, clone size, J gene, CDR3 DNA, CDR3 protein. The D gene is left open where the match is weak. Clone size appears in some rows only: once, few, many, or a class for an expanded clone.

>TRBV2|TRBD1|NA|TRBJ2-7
TGTGCCGGGATATACCGGGACAGGGGGCTTGAGCAGTACTTC
CAGIYRDRGLEQYF
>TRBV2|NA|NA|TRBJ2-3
TGTGCCAGCAGTGAACGCCTCGCAGATACGCAGTATTTT
CASSERLADTQYF
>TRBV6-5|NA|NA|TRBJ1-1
TGTGCCAGCAGACTTGGGGGGGGCACTGAAGCTTTCTTT
CASRLGGGTEAFF
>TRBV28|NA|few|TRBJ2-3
TGTGCCAGCAGAAGAGGAGGGGGGGCCACAGATACGCAGTATTTT
CASRRGGGATDTQYF
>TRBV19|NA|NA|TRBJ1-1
TGTGCCAGTAGTCCAACAGTGGGGATGAACACTGAAGCTTTCTTT
CASSPTVGMNTEAFF
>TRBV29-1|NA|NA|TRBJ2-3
TGCAGCGTTGCCGGGCAGCCAGATACGCAGTATTTT
CSVAGQPDTQYF
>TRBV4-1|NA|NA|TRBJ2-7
TGCGCCAGCAGCCAAAGCCACTCGGGGGAGGTGGGAACCTACGAGCAGTACTTC
CASSQSHSGEVGTYEQYF
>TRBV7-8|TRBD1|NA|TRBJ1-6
TGTGCCAGCAGCCTCATACAGGGGGCAGGATCACCCCTCCACTTT
CASSLIQGAGSPLHF
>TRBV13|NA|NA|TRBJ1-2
TGTGCCAGCAGCTTAGGGACAGTCCCTAACTATGGCTACACCTTC
CASSLGTVPNYGYTF
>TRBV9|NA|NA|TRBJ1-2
TGTGCCAGCAGCGTAGGGCAGGGCTCTGGCTACACCTTC
CASSVGQGSGYTF
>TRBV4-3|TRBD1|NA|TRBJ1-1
TGCGCCAGCAGCCAAGATAGGGCAGGGGGAATGAACACTGAAGCTTTCTTT
CASSQDRAGGMNTEAFF
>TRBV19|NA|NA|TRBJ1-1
TGTGCCAGTAGGGACACAACGAACACTGAAGCTTTCTTT
CASRDTTNTEAFF
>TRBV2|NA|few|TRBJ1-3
TGTGCCAGCAGTGAAGACAGCTCTGGAAACACCATATATTTT
CASSEDSSGNTIYF
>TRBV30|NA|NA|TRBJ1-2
TGTGCCTGGAGTCTGCTAACCGGACAGTACAACTATGGCTACACCTTC
CAWSLLTGQYNYGYTF
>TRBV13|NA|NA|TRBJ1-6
TGTGCCAGCAGCTTAGGGCAGGGGCGTAGTTCACCCCTCCACTTT
CASSLGQGRSSPLHF
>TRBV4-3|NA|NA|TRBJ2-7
TGCGCCAGCAGCCAAGATACAGGGTTAGAGCAGTACTTC
CASSQDTGLEQYF
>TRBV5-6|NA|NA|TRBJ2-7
TGTGCCAGCAGCGAGGGGACGGAATCCTACGAGCAGTACTTC
CASSEGTESYEQYF
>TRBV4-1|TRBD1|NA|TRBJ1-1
TGCGCCAGCAGCCATTCCGCGGGGGACAGGGTCATGAACACTGAAGCTTTCTTT
CASSHSAGDRVMNTEAFF
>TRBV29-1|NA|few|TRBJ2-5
TGCAGCGTCGTAACCGCGAGGGGCTCAGAGACCCAGTACTTC
CSVVTARGSETQYF
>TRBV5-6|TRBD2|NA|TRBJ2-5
TGTGCCAGCAGGGACGGACTAGCGGGGTTGGGGACCCAGTACTTC
CASRDGLAGLGTQYF
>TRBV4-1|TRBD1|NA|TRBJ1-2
TGCGCCAGCAGCCAAGATAGCTGGACAGGGTTCCCTAACTATGGCTACACCTTC
CASSQDSWTGFPNYGYTF
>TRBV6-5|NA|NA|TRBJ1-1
TGTGCCAGCATCGAGACCCCCCCGGGTACTGAAGCTTTCTTT
CASIETPPGTEAFF
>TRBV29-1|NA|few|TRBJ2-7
TGCAGCGTTGGACAGTCAACCACCTACGAGCAGTACTTC
CSVGQSTTYEQYF
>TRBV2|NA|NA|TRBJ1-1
TGTGCCAGCAGCGGACAGTGGGGCGTAATCGCTTTCTTT
CASSGQWGVIAFF
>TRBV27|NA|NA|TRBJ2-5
TGTGCCAGCAGAACCAGTGCCCAAGAGACCCAGTACTTC
CASRTSAQETQYF
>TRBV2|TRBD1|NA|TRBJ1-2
TGTGCCAGCAGTGAGGAGACAGGGGCGTCCCTATATGGCTACACCTTC
CASSEETGASLYGYTF
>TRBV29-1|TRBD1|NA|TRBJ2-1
TGCAGCGTTGAACCAGGGGGCGTTGAGCAGTTCTTC
CSVEPGGVEQFF
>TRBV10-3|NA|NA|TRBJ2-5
TGTGCCATCAGTGAGGAACGGGGGGCCCCGACCCAGTACTTC
CAISEERGAPTQYF
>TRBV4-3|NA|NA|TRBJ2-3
TGCGCCAGCAGCCAAAACCCACGGTCGGTGACAGATACGCAGTATTTT
CASSQNPRSVTDTQYF
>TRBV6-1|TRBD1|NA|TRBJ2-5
TGTGCCAGCAGTGAGACAGGGGGAGGGGAGACCCAGTACTTC
CASSETGGGETQYF
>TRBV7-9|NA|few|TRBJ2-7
TGTGCCAGCAGCTTGCCGGGGGTCGAGCAGTACTTC
CASSLPGVEQYF
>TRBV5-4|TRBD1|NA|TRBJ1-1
TGTGCCAGTCCACCCCCAGGGGGGGGCACTGAAGCTTTCTTT
CASPPPGGGTEAFF
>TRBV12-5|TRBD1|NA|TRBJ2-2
TGTGCTAGTGGAATCGGACAGGGCACCGGGGAGCTGTTTTTT
CASGIGQGTGELFF